This T cell receptor (beta chain) was recorded in a study of radiotherapy plus CTLA-4 blockade in lung cancer. Study details: For approximately 17% of patients, objective responses occurred, and 30% to 35% had disease control.

Details on this clone: Its specificity is not known.

Study conclusions and caveats: Expansion in blood of tumor-derived TCR clones was seen after radiotherapy plus ipilimumab.

Data came from immunoSEQ multiplex PCR; TCRdb stores just in-frame clones and leaves some out. The table records 56,000 or so clones, 65% to 80% of them present only once. Looked up from germline, CDR1 is SGDLS and CDR2 is YYNGEE. This CDR3 has 14 residues. The junction had 6 bases not matched to a gene; V was cut back by 1 base and J by 8 bases. Lung cancer patients with chemo-refractory metastatic non-small-cell disease were given focal radiation plus CTLA-4 blockade with ipilimumab. This specimen consisted of peripheral blood, obtained from a patient treated with radiotherapy plus ipilimumab. The genes are TRBV9 and TRBJ2-1; 7 positions match TRBD1. The sequence was collected from a human donor with non-small cell lung cancer who had a partial response to radiotherapy plus ipilimumab. The CDR3 DNA is TGTGCCAGCAGCGTATCGCACAGGGGCCATGAGCAGTTCTTC. Its protein is CASSVSHRGHEQFF.